A single sample gave rise to the 10 T cell receptor beta chains below, sequenced in a study of T cells in Graves' hyperthyroidism and ophthalmopathy. From RNA transcripts, TCR beta CDR3 regions were amplified. Researchers ran a first-round RT-PCR on the TCR CDR3 using the HTBI primer set. One entry per CDR3 protein results from TCRdb running MiXCR on the multiplex PCR reads. Of 600,000 to 800,000 distinct CDR3 sequences in the sample, just over 35% are singletons; the top ten hold less than 35%. The sample was blood. These receptors were collected from a woman between 40 and 55 years old with Graves' hyperthyroidism.

This sequence joins TRBV10-3 and TRBJ1-1; no definite D call. This CDR3 is built from 11 residues. V dropped 4 bases and J dropped 3 bases, with 3 bases sitting between them. Germline lookup yields CDR1 ENHRY and CDR2 SYGVKD. CDR3 sequence (DNA): TGTGCCATCAGTGGTGACACTGAAGCTTTCTTT. Protein product: CAISGDTEAFF.

This clonotype was counted many times. The V and J genes are TRBV20-1 and TRBJ1-2, with D possibly TRBD1 on 5 matching bases. Germline V gene sequence: CDR1 DFQATT, CDR2 SNEGSKA (reference sequence). The CDR3 contains 14 residues. Trimming took 5 bases from V and 2 from J, leaving 15 bases between them. CDR3 region: CSAPTRVTNYGYTF. The CDR3 nucleotides are TGCAGTGCTCCAACCAGGGTGACAAACTATGGCTACACCTTC.

V is TRBV4-3 and J is TRBJ2-5, with 8 bases aligning to TRBD1. Germline V gives CDR1 LGHNA, CDR2 YSLEER. V was clipped by 3 bases and J by 0 bases; unmatched bases: 9. The CDR3 is 17 amino acids. The CDR3 DNA reads as TGCGCCAGCAGCCATACCGTGCAACAGGGGGACCAAGAGACCCAGTACTTC. Protein product: CASSHTVQQGDQETQYF.

Turning to this clonotype: A much larger clone sits a single nucleotide away, making a read error possible. V and J are TRBV12-3 or TRBV12-4 and TRBJ1-1; tentatively, D is TRBD1 (5 bases). There are 13 residues in the CDR3. This chain's CDR3 is CASSSRQTSETFF. The CDR3, as DNA: TGTGCCAGCAGTTCACGACAGACCAGTGAAACTTTCTTT.

There are a few counts of this clonotype. This chain uses TRBV27 with TRBJ2-7; 8 nucleotides line up with TRBD1. Germline CDR1 MNHEY, CDR2 SMNVEV (reference sequence). The CDR3 consists of 14 residues. Germline trimming cut 5 bases from V and 6 bases from J; bases unmatched to any gene: 9. CDR3: CASSTWPGGCEQYF. CDR3 nucleotides: TGTGCCAGCAGTACCTGGCCAGGGGGCTGCGAGCAGTACTTC.

This clonotype was recorded at least ten times. This chain joins TRBV2 and TRBJ1-6; 10 nucleotides line up with TRBD1. After removal of 6 bases from V and 9 bases from J, the junction contained 8 bases not matched to a gene. Germline V gives CDR1 SNHLY, CDR2 FYNNEI. This CDR3 has 15 amino acids. This CDR3 reads CASRDYRDRGSPLHF. For the CDR3, the DNA is TGTGCCAGCAGGGACTACCGGGACAGGGGTTCACCCCTCCACTTT.

The CDR3 sequence is CASSMDWKETQYF. The CDR3 nucleotides are TGTGCCAGCTCTATGGACTGGAAAGAGACCCAGTACTTC. This sequence joins TRBV6-4 and TRBJ2-5, with a weak D call TRBD2 (5 bases). V was clipped by 8 bases and J by 3 bases, with 13 bases between them. CDR1 and CDR2 from the germline V gene are MRHNA and SNTAGT. The CDR3 length is 13 residues.

This clonotype was picked up one time. The chain links TRBV15 to TRBJ2-1; D remains unclear. The J call may be wrong; the DNA end is better matched by TRBJ2-7. CDR1 LNHNV and CDR2 YYDKDF come from the germline V gene (reference sequence). The CDR3 spans 13 residues. CDR3 nucleotide sequence: TGTGCCACCAGCAGTGCGGAGAACAATGAGCAGTACTTC. It encodes CATSSAENNEQYF.

Many counts were recorded for this clonotype. This rearrangement joins TRBV14 to TRBJ1-2; D uncertain. From germline, CDR1 is SGHDN and CDR2 FVKESK. The CDR3 is 14 amino acids. Trimming removed 0 bases from V and 4 bases from J, with 9 bases in between. Written as DNA, the CDR3 is TGTGCCAGCAGCCAAGAGTGGGGTCTCTATGGCTACACCTTC. Translating gives CASSQEWGLYGYTF.

J is TRBJ2-6 and V is TRBV10-3; weak D call: TRBD2 (5 bases). The CDR3 covers 16 residues. V was clipped by 10 bases and J by 4 bases, with 20 bases between them. Per germline, CDR1 ENHRY and CDR2 SYGVKD. In DNA, the CDR3 is TGTGCCAGCACTCCCTTCGGGGTGCGCGGGGCCAACGTCCTGACTTTC. Its translation is CASTPFGVRGANVLTF.